The 6 T cell receptor beta chains reported below all come from one sample, sequenced in a study of T cells after yellow fever vaccination. TCRdb reprocessed the 5' RACE reads via MiXCR and lists one record per CDR3 protein. The sample records around 310,000 distinct CDR3 sequences, 3% to 4.5% being singletons. Sequences were derived from PBMCs, sampled 5 days after the yellow fever booster vaccination. The receptors were sampled from a man aged 18 to 30 who received the YFV17D yellow fever vaccine.

This clonotype was observed at least ten times. The J gene is TRBJ1-6, the V gene TRBV7-2; TRBD1 might be the D (5 bases). Germline V gene data show CDR1 as SGHTA and CDR2 as FQGNSA. This CDR3 is 14 amino acids long. V was cut by 6 bases and J by 7 bases, with 13 bases left in between. CDR3 nucleotide sequence: TGTGCCAGCAGGCCCGACAGAAGCAATTCACCCCTCCACTTT. This encodes CASRPDRSNSPLHF.

The chain links TRBV3-1 to TRBJ2-4; D gene uncertain. This CDR3 has 16 residues. Germline V gene sequence: CDR1 LGHDT, CDR2 YNNKEL (reference sequence). V shed 4 bases and J shed 3 bases, with 16 bases lying between them. This chain's CDR3 is CASSPFSTGGKNIQYF. DNA of the CDR3: TGTGCCAGCAGCCCTTTCTCGACGGGCGGCAAAAACATTCAGTACTTC. Filled out from reference TRBV3-1 and TRBJ2-4, the complete variable domain reads DTAVSQTPKYLVTQMGNDKSIKCEQNLGHDTMYWYKQDSKKFLKIMFSYNNKELIINETVPNRFSPKSPDKAHLNLHINSLELGDSAVYFCASSPFSTGGKNIQYFGAGTRLSVL.

In its sample, this clonotype was seen a few times. The rearrangement uses TRBV19 and TRBJ2-1; D ambiguous. Deletions cut 5 bases from V and 5 bases from J, with 10 bases between. This CDR3 comprises 13 residues. Germline V gene lookup returns CDR1 LNHDA and CDR2 SQIVND (reference sequence). The CDR3 protein is CASSFYVDNEQFF. The CDR3, as DNA: TGTGCCAGTAGTTTCTACGTAGACAATGAGCAGTTCTTC.

This clonotype was seen more than once but under ten times. This chain uses TRBV20-1 with TRBJ2-7; 10 bases fit TRBD2. V dropped 5 bases and J dropped 3; count of bases not matched to a gene: 7. The CDR3 extends over 14 amino acids. The V gene's germline CDR1 is DFQATT and CDR2 SNEGSKA (reference sequence). Here the CDR3 reads CSAGPSGGYYEQYF. DNA of the CDR3: TGCAGTGCTGGCCCTAGCGGGGGATACTACGAGCAGTACTTC.

V gene TRBV7-9 combines with J gene TRBJ1-1; tentatively, D is TRBD1 (6 bases). This CDR3 spans 15 amino acids. CDR1 is SEHNR, CDR2 FQNEAQ, per germline (reference sequence). V shed 6 bases and J shed 4 bases, with 18 bases lying between them. This chain's CDR3 is CASSSADRVSTEAFF. CDR3 in DNA: TGTGCCAGCAGTTCAGCGGACAGAGTCTCCACTGAAGCTTTCTTT. The complete variable domain, with remaining parts taken from reference TRBV7-9 and TRBJ1-1, reads DTGVSQNPRHKITKRGQNVTFRCDPISEHNRLYWYRQTLGQGPEFLTYFQNEAQLEKSRLLSDRFSAERPKGSFSTLEIQRTEQGDSAMYLCASSSADRVSTEAFFGQGTRLTVV.

The J gene is TRBJ2-5, the V gene TRBV5-4; D call uncertain. Per germline, CDR1 SGHNT and CDR2 YYREEE (reference sequence). The V and J ends lost 0 bases and 2 bases respectively, with 11 bases between them. The CDR3 consists of 15 residues. CDR3 protein: CASSLAAGEQETQYF. The DNA of the CDR3 is TGTGCCAGCAGCTTGGCCGCAGGAGAGCAAGAGACCCAGTACTTC. Looking up the rest from reference TRBV5-4 and TRBJ2-5 gives the full variable domain: ETGVTQSPTHLIKTRGQQVTLRCSSQSGHNTVSWYQQALGQGPQFIFQYYREEENGRGNFPPRFSGLQFPNYSSELNVNALELDDSALYLCASSLAAGEQETQYFGPGTRLLVL.